This entry lists 6 T cell receptor beta chains sequenced from one sample in a study of CD8+ T cells in alopecia areata. Reverse transcription of extracted RNA yielded cDNA, which provided the sequencing template. Only in-frame clones appear in the TCRdb table, and some are missing; sequencing was by immunoSEQ multiplex PCR. The sample carries some 130,000 clones, roughly 61% recorded once. The sequences come from CD4+ T cells sorted from blood, collected at week 0. All receptors derive from a human donor with alopecia areata.

This clone appeared a few times. The rearrangement uses TRBV9 and TRBJ1-3; D is unresolved. CDR3 length equals 14 residues. Germline-derived CDR1 and CDR2 are SGDLS and YYNGEE. V was trimmed by 7 bases and J by 0 bases, leaving 11 bases between them. The CDR3 is CASGQSSSGNTIYF. As DNA, the CDR3 is TGTGCCAGCGGGCAGTCTAGCTCTGGAAACACCATATATTTT.

The chain links TRBV6-4 to TRBJ2-2; weak D call: TRBD2 (5 bases). V lost 6 bases and J lost 4, with 12 bases in between. Germline V gene lookup returns CDR1 MRHNA and CDR2 SNTAGT. The length of the CDR3 is 14 residues. Here the CDR3 reads CASRHQGGTGELFF. Here the CDR3 DNA reads TGTGCCAGCAGACACCAAGGAGGCACCGGGGAGCTGTTTTTT.

The chain recombines TRBV7-2 with TRBJ1-6; D call uncertain. Germline CDR1 reads SGHTA; CDR2 reads FQGNSA. The V end lost 2 bases, the J end lost 2 bases, and 10 bases lay between the germline ends. This CDR3 has 16 residues. Here the CDR3 reads CASSLMGNTYNSPLHF. The CDR3 region has the DNA TGTGCCAGCAGCTTAATGGGGAACACCTATAATTCACCCCTCCACTTT.

This chain uses TRBV20-1 with TRBJ1-1, with a possible D match to TRBD1 (6 bases). With 3 bases removed from V and 7 bases from J, the gap between germline ends came to 9 bases. Germline V gives CDR1 DFQATT, CDR2 SNEGSKA (reference sequence). This CDR3 is built from 11 residues. The CDR3, as DNA: TGCAGTGCTAGTCGACAGGTTGAAGCTTTCTTT. This translates into CSASRQVEAFF.

The rearrangement uses TRBV2 and TRBJ1-2; TRBD1 might be the D (5 bases). CDR3 length: 14 amino acids. Deletions cut 7 bases from V and 4 bases from J, with 16 bases between. Per the germline V gene, CDR1 is SNHLY and CDR2 is FYNNEI. The CDR3, as DNA: TGTGCCAGCAACGTGGACACCTCGAGCTATGGCTACACCTTC. It specifies CASNVDTSSYGYTF.

The J gene is TRBJ2-5, the V gene TRBV14; either TRBD1 or TRBD2 may supply D (5 bases each). There are 15 residues in the CDR3. The V end lost 1 base, the J end lost 1 base, and 10 bases lay between the germline ends. Germline loops: CDR1 SGHDN, CDR2 FVKESK. CDR3 sequence: CASSQGLGPQETQYF. DNA for the CDR3: TGTGCCAGCAGCCAAGGATTGGGACCCCAAGAGACCCAGTACTTC.